A selection of T cell receptor beta chains follows, all from one sample in a study of cytomegalovirus exposure and HLA in healthy donors. Sequencing used immunoSEQ multiplex PCR; TCRdb keeps in-frame clones, though not all of them. The sample has just over 95,000 clones; about 78% are singletons. Sequencing used PBMCs. The receptors stem from a woman between 40 and 50 years old in good health and CMV-seropositive. Each CDR3 is given with its conserved first and last residue. The D gene is left open where the match is weak. The listing skips clone size in some rows; elsewhere it reads once, few, many or a size class.

size | J | V | D | DNA | CDR3
- | TRBJ1-3 | TRBV27 | TRBD1 | TGTGCCAGCAGTGCCCTGACAGGGTTCGGCACCATATATTTT | CASSALTGFGTIYF
- | TRBJ2-2 | TRBV5-1 | TRBD1 | TGCGCCAGCAGAGAGACAGGGCCCATCACCGGGGAGCTGTTTTTT | CASRETGPITGELFF
- | TRBJ2-3 | TRBV19 | TRBD2 | TGTGCCAGTAACGTCTTCGGCGGGAGGGGTGGAATAGATACGCAGTATTTT | CASNVFGGRGGIDTQYF
- | TRBJ2-3 | TRBV10-2 | TRBD1 | TGCGCCAGCAGTGAGGGTCCAGGGGGCGTCACAGATACGCAGTATTTT | CASSEGPGGVTDTQYF
few | TRBJ2-1 | TRBV7-8 | TRBD2 | TGTGCCAGCAGCTTAGAGGGACTAGCGGGAGACTATGAGCAGTTCTTC | CASSLEGLAGDYEQFF
- | TRBJ2-2 | TRBV19 | TRBD1 | TGTGCCAGTAGTATCCGGGACAGGGGGCCCGGGGAGCTGTTTTTT | CASSIRDRGPGELFF
- | TRBJ1-5 | TRBV4-1 | - | TGCGCCAGCAGCCCCCAATTAGATCAGCCCCAGCATTTT | CASSPQLDQPQHF
- | TRBJ2-1 | TRBV2 | TRBD2 | TGTGCCAGCAGTCGGACTAGCGGGAGCAATGAGCAGTTCTTC | CASSRTSGSNEQFF
once | TRBJ2-5 | TRBV7-3 | TRBD2 | TGTGCCAGCAGCTTGGGGACTAGCGGGAGTGGAGAGACCCAGTACTTC | CASSLGTSGSGETQYF
- | TRBJ2-1 | TRBV2 | TRBD2 | TGTGCCAGCAAGGGCGGGAGCTCCTACAATGAGCAGTTCTTC | CASKGGSSYNEQFF
few | TRBJ2-1 | TRBV5-1 | TRBD2 | TGCGCCAGCAGCTTGAGGGGTCTAGCGGGAGGTGAGCAGTTCTTC | CASSLRGLAGGEQFF
few | TRBJ1-5 | TRBV11-2 | - | TGTGCCAGCAGCTTAGCGTCGGGGCAGCCCCAGCATTTT | CASSLASGQPQHF
- | TRBJ1-1 | TRBV6-5 | - | TGTGCCAGCAGTTACTCCGGGTTTAACACTGAAGCTTTCTTT | CASSYSGFNTEAFF
- | TRBJ2-5 | TRBV2 | - | TGTGCCAGCAGTGGGGCAGAGACCCAGTACTTC | CASSGAETQYF
- | TRBJ1-1 | TRBV11-2 | - | TGTGCCAGCAGTACGACAGTGAACACTGAAGCTTTCTTT | CASSTTVNTEAFF
- | TRBJ2-3 | TRBV7-9 | - | TGTGCCAGCAGCTTTCGGGGATTCACAGATACGCAGTATTTT | CASSFRGFTDTQYF
- | TRBJ1-4 | TRBV19 | - | TGTGCCAGTAGCCGGGGGGCCGGGAATGAAAAACTGTTTTTT | CASSRGAGNEKLFF
- | TRBJ2-1 | TRBV5-1 | - | TGCGCCAGCAGCTTGGGCCCAGCGGCCTCCTACAATGAGCAGTTCTTC | CASSLGPAASYNEQFF
- | TRBJ2-7 | TRBV4-2 | - | TGTGCCAGCAGCCAAGATTCGGGCTACGAGCAGTACTTC | CASSQDSGYEQYF
- | TRBJ2-3 | TRBV5-1 | TRBD1 | TGCGCCAGCAGCTTGCTTCCGGGACAGGCTTTCGATACGCAGTATTTT | CASSLLPGQAFDTQYF
- | TRBJ2-3 | TRBV19 | TRBD1 | TGTGCCAGTCGACCCCCGGGACAGGGAAGGCATACGCAGTATTTT | CASRPPGQGRHTQYF
- | TRBJ2-1 | TRBV10-2 | TRBD2 | TGCGCCAGCAGTGTTGCGGGAGGGCCCGCGCGTGAGCAGTTCTTC | CASSVAGGPAREQFF